This paragraph covers one T cell receptor (beta chain) sequence. The data were taken from a study of CD8+ T cells in alopecia areata. The CDR3 extends over 12 amino acids. V gave up 4 bases and J gave up 5 bases, with 6 bases separating them. Germline-derived CDR1 and CDR2 are SGHAT and FQNNGV. Alopecia areata patients had lesional scalp punch biopsies and peripheral blood taken from them. Extraction and reverse transcription of RNA yielded cDNA as the sequencing template. Method: immunoSEQ multiplex PCR; TCRdb's copy keeps in-frame clones and lacks some. The table lists a few hundred thousand clones, about 68% of them singletons.

This sequence originates from a human donor with alopecia areata. This chain links TRBV11-2 with TRBJ2-1; D is possibly TRBD1 or TRBD2 (5 bases each). The sample was CD4+ T cells sorted from blood, taken at week 0. The chain's CDR3 is CASSSGHNEQFF. DNA for the CDR3: TGTGCCAGCAGCTCGGGACACAATGAGCAGTTCTTC.